These 3 T cell receptor beta chains originate from one sample sequenced in a study of blood T cell repertoires in COVID-19 (dated by TCRdb to 2020 to 2022). Receptors were amplified or captured by the immunoSEQ multiplex PCR assay. Entries here come from immuneACCESS through TCRdb and include only in-frame sequences with V and J called. Some clones fail to appear in such tables; in the studies checked, an unresolved V gene covers under half of the shortfall, and the cause of the remainder is unknown. The sample yields some 240,000 clones; approximately 78% were counted once. About 5% of the sample belongs to the ten largest clones. Sequencing used peripheral blood. These receptors all stem from a woman in her 70s with COVID-19, enrolled during active disease.

The genes are TRBV24-1 and TRBJ1-2; TRBD1 matches at 7 bases. The J segment lost 3 bases and the V segment lost 5 bases, leaving 8 bases of the junction unmatched. The CDR3 loop spans 15 amino acids. Per germline, CDR1 KGHDR and CDR2 SFDVKD. This CDR3 is CATSARGGQDYGYTF. The CDR3 nucleotides read TGTGCCACCAGTGCCCGAGGCGGACAGGACTATGGCTACACCTTC.

This CDR3 is CASSDTGTVITEAFF. The CDR3 nucleotides read TGTGCCAGCAGCGATACAGGGACGGTGATCACTGAAGCTTTCTTT. The chain has TRBV7-9 and TRBJ1-1; maybe TRBD1 (6 bases). This CDR3 is 15 amino acids long. Trimming shortened V by 5 bases and J by 4 bases, and 17 bases separated the two germline ends. Germline CDR1 SEHNR, CDR2 FQNEAQ (reference sequence).

V and J are TRBV19 and TRBJ2-3; perhaps TRBD1 as D (6 bases). The CDR3 has 16 amino acids. Trimming pared 4 bases from V and 4 bases from J, leaving 18 bases between. The germline V gene has CDR1 LNHDA and CDR2 SQIVND (reference sequence). DNA for the CDR3: TGTGCCAGTAGTACTAACAGGGCGAGAGGAGCAGATACGCAGTATTTT. This sequence encodes CASSTNRARGADTQYF.